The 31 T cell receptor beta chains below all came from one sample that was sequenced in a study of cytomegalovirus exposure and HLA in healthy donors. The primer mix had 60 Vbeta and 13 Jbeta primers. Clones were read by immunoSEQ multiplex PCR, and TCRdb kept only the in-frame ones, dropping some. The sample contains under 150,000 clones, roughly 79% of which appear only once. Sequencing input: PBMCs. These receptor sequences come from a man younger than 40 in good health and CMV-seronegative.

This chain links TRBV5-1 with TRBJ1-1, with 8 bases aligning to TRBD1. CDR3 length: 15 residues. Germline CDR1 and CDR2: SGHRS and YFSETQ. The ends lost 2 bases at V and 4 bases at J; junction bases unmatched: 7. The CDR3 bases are TGCGCCAGCAGCTTAACCCCAGGGGGCATCACTGAAGCTTTCTTT. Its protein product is CASSLTPGGITEAFF.

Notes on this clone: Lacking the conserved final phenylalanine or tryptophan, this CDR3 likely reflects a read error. CDR3 DNA: TGTGCCAGCAGTGAAAGGGCCGGGGTAGGGACAGATACGCAGTATGTT. Translation: CASSERAGVGTDTQYV. The rearrangement uses TRBV2 and TRBJ2-3; tentative D call: TRBD2 (5 bases). The CDR3 has 16 amino acids. Germline lookup yields CDR1 SNHLY and CDR2 FYNNEI. The V end was cut by 2 bases, the J end by 3 bases, with 15 bases between.

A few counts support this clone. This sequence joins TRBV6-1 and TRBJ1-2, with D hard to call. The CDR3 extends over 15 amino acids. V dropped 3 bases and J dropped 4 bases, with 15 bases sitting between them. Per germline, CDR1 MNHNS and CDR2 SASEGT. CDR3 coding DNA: TGTGCCAGCAGTGACAATCCGGGGAATGGCTATGGCTACACCTTC. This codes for CASSDNPGNGYGYTF.

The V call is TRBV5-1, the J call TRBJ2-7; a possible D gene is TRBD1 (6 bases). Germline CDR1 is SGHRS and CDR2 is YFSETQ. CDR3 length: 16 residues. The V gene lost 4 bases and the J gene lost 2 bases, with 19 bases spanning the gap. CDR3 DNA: TGCGCCAGCAGCACCATGCCCGGGACAACCACCTACGAGCAGTACTTC. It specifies CASSTMPGTTTYEQYF.

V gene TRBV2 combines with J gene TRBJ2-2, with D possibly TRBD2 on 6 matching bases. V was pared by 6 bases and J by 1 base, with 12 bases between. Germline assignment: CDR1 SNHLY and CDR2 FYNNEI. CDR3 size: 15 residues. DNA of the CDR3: TGTGCCAGCAGCCCCTTGGGAGGGAACACCGGGGAGCTGTTTTTT. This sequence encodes CASSPLGGNTGELFF. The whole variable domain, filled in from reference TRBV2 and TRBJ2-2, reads EPEVTQTPSHQVTQMGQEVILRCVPISNHLYFYWYRQILGQKVEFLVSFYNNEISEKSEIFDDQFSVERPDGSNFTLKIRSTKLEDSAMYFCASSPLGGNTGELFFGEGSRLTVL.

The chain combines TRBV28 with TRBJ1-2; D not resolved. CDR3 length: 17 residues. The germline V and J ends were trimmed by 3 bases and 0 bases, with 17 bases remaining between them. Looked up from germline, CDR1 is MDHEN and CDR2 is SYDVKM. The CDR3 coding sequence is TGTGCCAGCAGTTTCCTTCTGTCGAGGAAAACTAACTATGGCTACACCTTC. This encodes CASSFLLSRKTNYGYTF.

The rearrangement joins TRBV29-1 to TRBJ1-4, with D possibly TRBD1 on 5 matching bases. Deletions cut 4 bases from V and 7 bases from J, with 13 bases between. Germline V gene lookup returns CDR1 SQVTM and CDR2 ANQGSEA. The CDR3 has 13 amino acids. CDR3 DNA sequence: TGCAGCGTTGGTTTAGGGGCGGCTGAAAAACTGTTTTTT. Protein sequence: CSVGLGAAEKLFF.

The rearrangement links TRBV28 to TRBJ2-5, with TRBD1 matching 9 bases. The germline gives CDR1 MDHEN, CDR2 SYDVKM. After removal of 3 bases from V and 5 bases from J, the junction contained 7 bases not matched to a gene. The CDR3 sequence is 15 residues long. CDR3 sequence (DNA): TGTGCCAGCAGTTTCCAACAGGGGGCAACGGAGACCCAGTACTTC. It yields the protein CASSFQQGATETQYF.

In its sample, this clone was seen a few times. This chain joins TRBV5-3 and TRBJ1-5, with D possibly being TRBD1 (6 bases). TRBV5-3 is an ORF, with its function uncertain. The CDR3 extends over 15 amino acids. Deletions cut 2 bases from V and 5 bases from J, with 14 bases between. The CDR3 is CARSFLDSLDQPQHF. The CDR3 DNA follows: TGTGCCAGAAGCTTTCTGGACAGCCTAGATCAGCCCCAGCATTTT.

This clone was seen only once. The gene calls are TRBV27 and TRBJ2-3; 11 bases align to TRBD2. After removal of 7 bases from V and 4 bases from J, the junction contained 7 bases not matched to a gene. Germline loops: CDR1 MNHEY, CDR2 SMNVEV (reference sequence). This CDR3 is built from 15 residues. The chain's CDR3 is CASTKLAGAADTQYF. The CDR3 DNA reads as TGTGCCAGCACCAAACTAGCGGGAGCGGCAGATACGCAGTATTTT.

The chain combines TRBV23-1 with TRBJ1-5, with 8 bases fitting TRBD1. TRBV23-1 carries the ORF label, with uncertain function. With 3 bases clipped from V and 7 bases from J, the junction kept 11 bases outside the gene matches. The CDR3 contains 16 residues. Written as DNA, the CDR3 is TGCGCCAGCAGTCACCAGACAGGGGATTTTGGCCAGCCCCAGCATTTT. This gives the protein CASSHQTGDFGQPQHF.

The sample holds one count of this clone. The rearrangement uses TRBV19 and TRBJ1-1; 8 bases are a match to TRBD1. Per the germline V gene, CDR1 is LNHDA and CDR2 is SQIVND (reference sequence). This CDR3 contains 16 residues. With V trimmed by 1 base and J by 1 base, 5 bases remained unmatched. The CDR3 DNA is TGTGCCAGTAGTATAGGCAGACAGGGGCCGAACACTGAAGCTTTCTTT. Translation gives CASSIGRQGPNTEAFF. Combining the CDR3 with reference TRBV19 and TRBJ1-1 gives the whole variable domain DGGITQSPKYLFRKEGQNVTLSCEQNLNHDAMYWYRQDPGQGLRLIYYSQIVNDFQKGDIAEGYSVSREKKESFPLTVTSAQKNPTAFYLCASSIGRQGPNTEAFFGQGTRLTVV.

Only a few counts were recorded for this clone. The CDR3 here is CSVKGGVSYEQYF. In DNA form, the CDR3 reads TGCAGCGTTAAAGGGGGCGTCTCCTACGAGCAGTACTTC. This chain links TRBV29-1 with TRBJ2-7, with 7 positions matching TRBD1. This CDR3 region has 13 residues. Trimming at V came to 5 bases and at J to 0 bases, leaving 4 bases not matched to a gene. Germline CDR1 SQVTM, CDR2 ANQGSEA.

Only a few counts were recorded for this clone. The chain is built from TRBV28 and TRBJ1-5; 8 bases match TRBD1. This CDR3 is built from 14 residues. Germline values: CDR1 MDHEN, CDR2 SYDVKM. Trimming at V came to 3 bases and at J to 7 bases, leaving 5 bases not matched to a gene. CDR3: CASSFQTGVQPQHF. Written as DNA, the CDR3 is TGTGCCAGCAGTTTTCAGACAGGGGTACAGCCCCAGCATTTT. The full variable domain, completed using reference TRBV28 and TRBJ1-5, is DVKVTQSSRYLVKRTGEKVFLECVQDMDHENMFWYRQDPGLGLRLIYFSYDVKMKEKGDIPEGYSVSREKKERFSLILESASTNQTSMYLCASSFQTGVQPQHFGDGTRLSIL.

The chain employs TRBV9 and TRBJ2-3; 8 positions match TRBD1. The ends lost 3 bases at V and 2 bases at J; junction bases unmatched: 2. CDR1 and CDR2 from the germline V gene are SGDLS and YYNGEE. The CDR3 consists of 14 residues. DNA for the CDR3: TGTGCCAGCAGCGCGGACAGGGACACAGATACGCAGTATTTT. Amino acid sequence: CASSADRDTDTQYF. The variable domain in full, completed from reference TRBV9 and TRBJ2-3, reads DSGVTQTPKHLITATGQRVTLRCSPRSGDLSVYWYQQSLDQGLQFLIQYYNGEERAKGNILERFSAQQFPDLHSELNLSSLELGDSALYFCASSADRDTDTQYFGPGTRLTVL.

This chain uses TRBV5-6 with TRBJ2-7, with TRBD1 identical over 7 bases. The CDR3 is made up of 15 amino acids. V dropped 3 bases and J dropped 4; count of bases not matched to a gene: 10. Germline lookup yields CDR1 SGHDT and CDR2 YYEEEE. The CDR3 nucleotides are TGTGCCAGCAGCTCACTGGACAGGAGGTTGTACGAGCAGTACTTC. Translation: CASSSLDRRLYEQYF.

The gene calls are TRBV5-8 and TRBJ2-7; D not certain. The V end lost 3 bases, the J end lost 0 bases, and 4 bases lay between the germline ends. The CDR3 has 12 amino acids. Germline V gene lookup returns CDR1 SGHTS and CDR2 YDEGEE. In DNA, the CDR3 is TGTGCCAGCAGCTGGCTCTCCTACGAGCAGTACTTC. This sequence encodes CASSWLSYEQYF. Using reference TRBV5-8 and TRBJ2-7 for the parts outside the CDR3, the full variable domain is EAGVTQSPTHLIKTRGQQATLRCSPISGHTSVYWYQQALGLGLQFLLWYDEGEERNRGNFPPRFSGRQFPNYSSELNVNALELEDSALYLCASSWLSYEQYFGPGTRLTVT.

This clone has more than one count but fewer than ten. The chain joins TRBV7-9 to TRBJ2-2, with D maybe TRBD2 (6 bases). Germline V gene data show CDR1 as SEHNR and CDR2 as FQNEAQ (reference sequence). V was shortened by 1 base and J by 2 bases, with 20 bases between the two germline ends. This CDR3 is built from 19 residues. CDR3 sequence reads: CASSLVPVLARFNTGELFF. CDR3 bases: TGTGCCAGCAGCTTAGTACCTGTACTAGCAAGGTTTAACACCGGGGAGCTGTTTTTT.

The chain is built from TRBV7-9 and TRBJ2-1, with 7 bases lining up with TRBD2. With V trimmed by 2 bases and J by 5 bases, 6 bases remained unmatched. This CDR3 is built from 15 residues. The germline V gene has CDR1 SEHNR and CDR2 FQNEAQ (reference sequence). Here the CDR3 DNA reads TGTGCCAGCAGCTTACGTCTAGCGGAGAACAATGAGCAGTTCTTC. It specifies CASSLRLAENNEQFF.

The CDR3 sequence: CASTWTGNEKLFF. CDR3 DNA sequence: TGTGCCAGCACCTGGACAGGGAATGAAAAACTGTTTTTT. This chain links TRBV5-8 with TRBJ1-4, with 8 bases identical to TRBD1. The CDR3 runs to 13 residues. Trimming at V came to 6 bases and at J to 5 bases, leaving 3 bases not matched to a gene. Germline V lookup: CDR1 SGHTS, CDR2 YDEGEE.

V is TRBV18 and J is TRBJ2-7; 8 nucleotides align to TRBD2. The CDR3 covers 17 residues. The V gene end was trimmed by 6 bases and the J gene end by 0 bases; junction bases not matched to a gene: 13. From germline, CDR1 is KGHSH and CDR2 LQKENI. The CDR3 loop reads CASSFGRGEMGSYEQYF. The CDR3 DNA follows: TGTGCCAGCTCGTTCGGGCGGGGGGAAATGGGCTCCTACGAGCAGTACTTC.

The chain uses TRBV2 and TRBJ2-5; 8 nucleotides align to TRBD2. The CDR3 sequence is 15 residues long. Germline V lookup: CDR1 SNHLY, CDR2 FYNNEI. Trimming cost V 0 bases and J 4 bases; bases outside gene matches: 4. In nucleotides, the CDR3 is TGTGCCAGCAGTGAAGCCGGGACTAGGAGAGAGACCCAGTACTTC. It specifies CASSEAGTRRETQYF.

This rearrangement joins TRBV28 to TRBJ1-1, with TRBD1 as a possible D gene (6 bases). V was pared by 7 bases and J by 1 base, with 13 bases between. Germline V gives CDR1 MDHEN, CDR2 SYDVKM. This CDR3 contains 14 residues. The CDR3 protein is CASKRRGGNTEAFF. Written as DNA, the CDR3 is TGTGCCAGCAAGCGGAGGGGGGGGAACACTGAAGCTTTCTTT.

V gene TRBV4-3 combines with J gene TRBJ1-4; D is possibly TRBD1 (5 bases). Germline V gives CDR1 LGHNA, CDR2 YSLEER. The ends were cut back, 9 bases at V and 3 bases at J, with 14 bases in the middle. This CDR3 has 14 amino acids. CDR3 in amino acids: CASKKGGANEKLFF. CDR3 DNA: TGCGCCAGTAAGAAGGGAGGGGCTAATGAAAAACTGTTTTTT.

CDR3: CASSPISTGGNYGYTF. The DNA of the CDR3 is TGTGCCAGCTCACCAATCTCGACAGGGGGTAACTATGGCTACACCTTC. V is TRBV18 and J is TRBJ1-2; 9 bases are shared with TRBD1. With V trimmed by 2 bases and J by 1 base, 5 bases remained unmatched. This CDR3 spans 16 amino acids. Germline-derived CDR1 and CDR2 are KGHSH and LQKENI.

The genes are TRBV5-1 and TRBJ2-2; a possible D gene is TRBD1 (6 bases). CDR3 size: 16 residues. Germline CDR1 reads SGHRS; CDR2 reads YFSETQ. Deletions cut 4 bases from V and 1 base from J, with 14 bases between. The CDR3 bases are TGCGCCAGCAGCCTTCCCTTGACAGGGAACACCGGGGAGCTGTTTTTT. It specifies CASSLPLTGNTGELFF.

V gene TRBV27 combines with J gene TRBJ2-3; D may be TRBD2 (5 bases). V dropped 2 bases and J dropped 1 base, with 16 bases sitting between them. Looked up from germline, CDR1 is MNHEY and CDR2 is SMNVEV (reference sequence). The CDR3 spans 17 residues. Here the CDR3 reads CASSLARLARGTDTQYF. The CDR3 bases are TGTGCCAGCAGTTTAGCACGTCTAGCCCGGGGCACAGATACGCAGTATTTT.

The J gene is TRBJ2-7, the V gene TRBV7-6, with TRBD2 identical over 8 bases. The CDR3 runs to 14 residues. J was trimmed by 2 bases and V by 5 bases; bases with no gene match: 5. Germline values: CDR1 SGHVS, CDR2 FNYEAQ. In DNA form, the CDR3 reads TGTGCCAGCAGCGAACCGGGACTAGCCTACGAGCAGTACTTC. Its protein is CASSEPGLAYEQYF. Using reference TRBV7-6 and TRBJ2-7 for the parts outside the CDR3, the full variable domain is GAGVSQSPRYKVTKRGQDVALRCDPISGHVSLYWYRQALGQGPEFLTYFNYEAQQDKSGLPNDRFSAERPEGSISTLTIQRTEQRDSAMYRCASSEPGLAYEQYFGPGTRLTVT.

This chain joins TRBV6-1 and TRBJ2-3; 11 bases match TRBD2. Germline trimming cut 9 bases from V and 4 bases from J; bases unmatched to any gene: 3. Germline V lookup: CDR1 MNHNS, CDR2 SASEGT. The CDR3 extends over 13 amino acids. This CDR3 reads CASSGRAPDTQYF. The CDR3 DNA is TGTGCCAGTAGCGGGAGGGCCCCAGATACGCAGTATTTT.

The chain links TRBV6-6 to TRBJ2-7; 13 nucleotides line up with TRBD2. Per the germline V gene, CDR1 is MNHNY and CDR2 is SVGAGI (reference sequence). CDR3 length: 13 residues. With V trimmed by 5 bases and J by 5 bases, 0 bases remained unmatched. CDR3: CASSTSGRDEQYF. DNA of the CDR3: TGTGCCAGCAGTACTAGCGGGAGGGACGAGCAGTACTTC.

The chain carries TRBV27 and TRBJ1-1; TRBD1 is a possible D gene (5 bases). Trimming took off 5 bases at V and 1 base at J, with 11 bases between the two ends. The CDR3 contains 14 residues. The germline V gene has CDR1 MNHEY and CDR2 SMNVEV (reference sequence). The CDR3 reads CASSPYTGNTEAFF. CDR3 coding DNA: TGTGCCAGCAGTCCCTACACAGGGAACACTGAAGCTTTCTTT.